This is a list of T cell receptor beta chains from one sample in a study of blood T cell repertoires in COVID-19. TCRdb's copy holds only in-frame clones and misses some; the assay was immunoSEQ multiplex PCR. The sample lists approximately 20,000 clones, approximately 80% occurring once. Sequencing was carried out using peripheral blood. The receptor set was obtained from a man between 65 and 80 years old with acute or convalescent COVID-19. CDR3s include the opening cysteine and the closing phenylalanine or tryptophan. D genes are given only for firm matches. Clone size is not always given. Where it is, it says once, few, many or a class for expanded clones.

d_call | j_call | clone_size | v_call | cdr3_nt | cdr3_aa
NA | TRBJ2-7 | NA | TRBV3-1/TRBV3-2 | TGTGCCAGCAGACAAGACGGGTCCTACGAGCAGTACTTC | CASRQDGSYEQYF
TRBD1 | TRBJ1-5 | NA | TRBV6-2/TRBV6-3 | TGTGCCAGCAGTCTACCTACAGGGGGCGGTCAGCCCCAGCATTTT | CASSLPTGGGQPQHF
NA | TRBJ1-2 | NA | TRBV19 | TGTGCCAGTAGGCCGGGACTGACTAACTATGGCTACACCTTC | CASRPGLTNYGYTF
TRBD1 | TRBJ1-3 | few | TRBV19 | TGTGCCAGTAGAAGGGGGACAGGGTCTGGAAACACCATATATTTT | CASRRGTGSGNTIYF
NA | TRBJ2-5 | NA | TRBV5-4 | TGTGCCAGCAGCTTGGCCCGGGAAGAGACCCAGTACTTC | CASSLAREETQYF
TRBD1 | TRBJ1-2 | NA | TRBV10-3 | TGTGCCATCAGTGAGTCGGGACAGGCTTATGGCTACACCTTC | CAISESGQAYGYTF
TRBD1 | TRBJ1-5 | once | TRBV6-5 | TGTGCCAGCAGAGACAGGGGGCATAGCAATCAGCCCCAGCATTTT | CASRDRGHSNQPQHF
NA | TRBJ2-2 | NA | TRBV5-1 | TGCGCCAGCAGCTTGGGACAGAACACCGGGGAGCTGTTTTTT | CASSLGQNTGELFF
NA | TRBJ1-3 | NA | TRBV6-5 | TGTGCCAGCAGATTTGGGGAGAGCTCTGGAAACACCATATATTTT | CASRFGESSGNTIYF
TRBD2 | TRBJ2-5 | NA | TRBV18 | TGTGCCAGCTCACTACCGGGACTAGCGGGACAATCCCAGTACTTC | CASSLPGLAGQSQYF
NA | TRBJ1-1 | NA | TRBV10-3 | TGTGCCATCAAGGACAGCCAAGACAACACTGAAGCTTTCTTT | CAIKDSQDNTEAFF
TRBD1 | TRBJ1-5 | NA | TRBV7-6 | TGTGCCAGCAGCCTACAGGGGAATCAGCCCCAGCATTTT | CASSLQGNQPQHF
TRBD2 | TRBJ2-1 | few | TRBV6-5 | TGTGCCAGCAGCCTAGCGGCGTCCTACAATGAGCAGTTCTTC | CASSLAASYNEQFF
TRBD2 | TRBJ2-3 | NA | TRBV6-4 | TGTGCCAGCAGTGAAGTAGCGGGGGCCACAGATACGCAGTATTTT | CASSEVAGATDTQYF
TRBD1 | TRBJ1-2 | NA | TRBV5-1 | TGCGCCAGCAGCCAGATTTACGGGACAGAAGCTAACTATGGCTACACCTTC | CASSQIYGTEANYGYTF
TRBD1 | TRBJ1-1 | few | TRBV6-5 | TGTGCCAGCCGCCTACCGGGACAGCCCACTGAAGCTTTCTTT | CASRLPGQPTEAFF
TRBD1 | TRBJ1-1 | NA | TRBV19 | TGTGCCAGTATTGGACAGGGTGAAGCTGAAGCTTTCTTT | CASIGQGEAEAFF
NA | TRBJ1-1 | NA | TRBV7-9 | TGTGCCAGCAGCCAAGGGACGGGGGACACTGAAGCTTTCTTT | CASSQGTGDTEAFF
NA | TRBJ2-7 | NA | TRBV27 | TGTGCCAGCAGAATGAGGGAGTCCTACGAGCAGTACTTC | CASRMRESYEQYF
NA | TRBJ1-3 | NA | TRBV6-5 | TGTGCCAGCATTAGGATAGCTGACCCTGGAAACACCATATATTTT | CASIRIADPGNTIYF
NA | TRBJ1-1 | few | TRBV30 | TGTGCCTGGAGTGTACTGTGGGGCGAGGACACTGAAGCTTTCTTT | CAWSVLWGEDTEAFF
TRBD1 | TRBJ1-2 | NA | TRBV3-1/TRBV3-2 | TGTGCCAGCAGCCACCTGACCAGGGGGTCGTACTATGGCTACACCTTC | CASSHLTRGSYYGYTF
TRBD1 | TRBJ1-3 | few | TRBV11-2 | TGTGCCAGCAGCCCCTGGACAGGGGCGGTCTCTGGAAACACCATATATTTT | CASSPWTGAVSGNTIYF
TRBD1 | TRBJ1-1 | few | TRBV7-9 | TGTGCCAGCAGCTCGGGACAGGGGAAGACTGAAGCTTTCTTT | CASSSGQGKTEAFF
TRBD2 | TRBJ2-1 | NA | TRBV6-5 | TGTGCCACTAAGGGACTAGCGGGAGGCCATGAGCAGTTCTTC | CATKGLAGGHEQFF
TRBD1 | TRBJ1-5 | NA | TRBV6-5 | TGTGCCAGTGCCGGGACAGGGAATCAGCCCCAGCATTTT | CASAGTGNQPQHF
TRBD1 | TRBJ1-4 | NA | TRBV5-1 | TGCGCCAGCAGCAAGGACACCCCGGGACAGGGGGAACTGTTTTTT | CASSKDTPGQGELFF
TRBD1 | TRBJ1-5 | NA | TRBV19 | TGTGCCAGTAGTAAACGTGGACAGGCGATCAATCAGCCCCAGCATTTT | CASSKRGQAINQPQHF
TRBD2 | TRBJ2-3 | NA | TRBV4-2 | TGTGCCAGCAGCCAAGATGTGGGAGGGGCGGGGAACACAGATACGCAGTATTTT | CASSQDVGGAGNTDTQYF
NA | TRBJ2-2 | NA | TRBV4-2 | TGTGCCAGCAGCCTCCGGGTCCTGAACACCGGGGAGCTGTTTTTT | CASSLRVLNTGELFF
TRBD2 | TRBJ2-1 | NA | TRBV29-1 | TGCAGCGTTGTTTCTAGCGGGAGGGCCTCTGAGCAGTTCTTC | CSVVSSGRASEQFF
NA | TRBJ2-5 | few | TRBV7-3 | TGTGCCAGCAGCCTTAACCCAGGGTTAGAGACCCAGTACTTC | CASSLNPGLETQYF
NA | TRBJ1-3 | NA | TRBV18 | TGTGCCAGCTCACCTCATCCAGGGGCTGGAAACACCATATATTTT | CASSPHPGAGNTIYF
TRBD2 | TRBJ2-2 | once | TRBV7-2 | TGTGCCAGCAGCTTATTTAGCGGGGACACCGGGGAGCTGTTTTTT | CASSLFSGDTGELFF
TRBD1 | TRBJ1-1 | few | TRBV10-3 | TGTGCCATCAGGGCAGGGGGCCGGAACACTGAAGCTTTCTTT | CAIRAGGRNTEAFF
TRBD1 | TRBJ1-2 | NA | TRBV27 | TGTGCCAGCAGTTTAATTGCCCCAAAACTCTACGGGGACAGACTTTATGGCTACACCTTC | CASSLIAPKLYGDRLYGYTF
NA | TRBJ2-3 | NA | TRBV6-1 | TGTGCCAGCAGTGAAGCGTCGAGCGGGCGTCTCGTGCAGTATTTT | CASSEASSGRLVQYF
NA | TRBJ1-4 | once | TRBV10-1 | TGCGCCAGCAGTCCGAACGAGGAAGAAAAACTGTTTTTT | CASSPNEEEKLFF
NA | TRBJ2-3 | NA | TRBV7-2 | TGTGCCAGCAGCTTAGACGTACTGGGCACAGATACGCAGTATTTT | CASSLDVLGTDTQYF
TRBD2 | TRBJ2-7 | NA | TRBV11-2 | TGTGCCAGCAGCTTAGCCAGGGCTAGCGGCGAGCAGTACTTC | CASSLARASGEQYF
NA | TRBJ2-3 | NA | TRBV5-8 | TGTGCCAGCAGCTTACAGGGGCGGGGTACGCAGTATTTT | CASSLQGRGTQYF
NA | TRBJ1-1 | NA | TRBV5-4 | TGTGCCAGCAGCTCGGCCCAGGGAAGTTCTGAAGCTTTCTTT | CASSSAQGSSEAFF
TRBD1 | TRBJ1-5 | NA | TRBV10-2 | TGCGCCAGCAGTTTACAGGGGGTAAGCAATCAGCCCCAGCATTTT | CASSLQGVSNQPQHF
NA | TRBJ1-2 | NA | TRBV3-1/TRBV3-2 | TGTGCCAGCAGCCCTTCCCCGACAGTGGGCTATGGCTACACCTTC | CASSPSPTVGYGYTF
TRBD1 | TRBJ1-3 | NA | TRBV9 | TGTGCCAGCAGTGAACAGGGGGTCTCTGGAAACACCATATATTTT | CASSEQGVSGNTIYF
NA | TRBJ2-7 | NA | TRBV3-1/TRBV3-2 | TGTGCCAGCAGCCTCACCGGGGACTACGAGCAGTACTTC | CASSLTGDYEQYF
TRBD1 | TRBJ2-1 | NA | TRBV28 | TGTGCCAGCAGTCCTACTGCCGGGACAGGGGTTTTCAATGAGCAGTTCTTC | CASSPTAGTGVFNEQFF
TRBD1 | TRBJ1-2 | NA | TRBV29-1 | TGCAGCGTGGAAGGACAGGCCAGGTATGGCTACACCTTC | CSVEGQARYGYTF
TRBD2 | TRBJ2-7 | NA | TRBV5-1 | TGCGCCAGCAGCTTCTCGGGCGGGAGGGCCGGTGAGCAGTACTTC | CASSFSGGRAGEQYF
NA | TRBJ1-1 | NA | TRBV6-5 | TGTGCCAGCAGTTCGGGGTCCATCACGAGACAAGCTTTCTTT | CASSSGSITRQAFF
TRBD2 | TRBJ2-3 | NA | TRBV5-1 | TGCGCCAGCAGTAACGGACTAGCAGGTGATACGCAGTATTTT | CASSNGLAGDTQYF
NA | TRBJ1-1 | NA | TRBV18 | TGTGCCAGCTCACCAGGGGTACAGGGATCAACGAACACTGAAGCTTTCTTT | CASSPGVQGSTNTEAFF
TRBD1 | TRBJ2-4 | NA | TRBV18 | TGTGCCAGCTCACCAGTTACAGGGGCGCAAAACATTCAGTACTTC | CASSPVTGAQNIQYF
TRBD2 | TRBJ2-3 | few | TRBV10-3 | TGTGCCATCAGTTCCCGACTAGCGGGAGTAGGAGATACGCAGTATTTT | CAISSRLAGVGDTQYF